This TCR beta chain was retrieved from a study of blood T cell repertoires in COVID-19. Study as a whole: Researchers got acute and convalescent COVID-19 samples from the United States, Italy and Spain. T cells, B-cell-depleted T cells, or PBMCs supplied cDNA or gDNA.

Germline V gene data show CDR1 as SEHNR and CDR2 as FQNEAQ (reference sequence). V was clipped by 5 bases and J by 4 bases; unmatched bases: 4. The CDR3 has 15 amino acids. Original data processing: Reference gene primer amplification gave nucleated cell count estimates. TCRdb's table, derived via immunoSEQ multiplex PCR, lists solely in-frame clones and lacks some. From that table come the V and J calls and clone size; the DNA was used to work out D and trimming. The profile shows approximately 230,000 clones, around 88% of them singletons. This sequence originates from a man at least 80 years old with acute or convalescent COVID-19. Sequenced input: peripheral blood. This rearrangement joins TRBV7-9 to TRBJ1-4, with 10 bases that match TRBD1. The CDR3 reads CASSKGDRGNEKLFF. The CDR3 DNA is TGTGCCAGCAGCAAAGGGGACAGGGGTAATGAAAAACTGTTTTTT.